The clone carrying this T cell receptor beta chain turned up a few times. What it binds is unknown. V shed 1 base and J shed 6 bases, with 12 bases lying between them. This CDR3 has 14 amino acids. Germline V gives CDR1 LGHDT, CDR2 YNNKEL (reference sequence). The data were taken from a study of T cells in Graves' hyperthyroidism and ophthalmopathy. Study-level points and caveats: Blood also showed most of the thyroid clonotypes that were expanded above 0.001. Progression to ophthalmopathy was predicted a median of roughly 6.8 months early.

Using RNA transcripts as the source, TCR beta CDR3 regions were amplified. The TCR CDR3 was amplified in a first-round RT-PCR using the HTBI primer set. TCRdb ran MiXCR on the multiplex PCR reads and lists one entry per CDR3 protein. This repertoire shows hundreds of thousands of distinct CDR3 sequences, 19% found once; its top ten account for roughly 3.5%. Uncontrolled infection, other autoimmune disease, pregnancy or lactation disqualified patients from enrolment. Every diagnosis used clinical symptoms, serum thyroxine and TRAb, thyroid ultrasound and orbital computed tomography. This clonotype originated in a woman under 30 with Graves' hyperthyroidism. This rearrangement joins TRBV3-1 to TRBJ1-1; TRBD1 is a possible D gene (6 bases). Sequencing used blood. The chain's CDR3 is CASSQGAGVAEAFF. In DNA form, the CDR3 reads TGTGCCAGCAGCCAAGGGGCAGGGGTCGCTGAAGCTTTCTTT.